Below, 11 T cell receptor beta chains from the same sample are listed, as sequenced in a study of T cell changes during pregnancy in multiple sclerosis. Generated by immunoSEQ multiplex PCR, the TCRdb table keeps only in-frame clones and is missing some. Of tens of thousands of clones listed, around nine tenths were seen once; the top ten hold 0.56%. The source material was CD4+ T cells from peripheral blood mononuclear cells, sampled before pregnancy. These receptors came from a female donor with multiple sclerosis, enrolled in a pregnancy study.

The chain combines TRBV5-1 with TRBJ1-2, with D hard to call. CDR1 and CDR2 (germline): SGHRS, YFSETQ. The length of the CDR3 is 15 residues. Trimming took 5 bases from V and 0 from J, leaving 14 bases between them. The CDR3 DNA reads TGCGCCAGCAGAAGTGAGGCTTGGGCTAACTATGGCTACACCTTC. Translated: CASRSEAWANYGYTF.

V and J are TRBV30 and TRBJ1-1; 8 bases align to TRBD1. From germline, CDR1 is GTSNPN and CDR2 SVGIG (reference sequence). V was pared by 8 bases and J by 4 bases, with 15 bases of the junction left unmatched. The length of the CDR3 is 15 residues. For the CDR3, the DNA is TGTGCCCACGACAGGGGATCAGCGGAGGGCACTGAAGCTTTCTTT. Its translation is CAHDRGSAEGTEAFF.

This clone is medium-sized by share. The chain is built from TRBV2 and TRBJ1-1; D is ambiguous. This CDR3 has 14 amino acids. Trimming removed 8 bases from V and 2 bases from J, with 15 bases in between. Germline V lookup: CDR1 SNHLY, CDR2 FYNNEI. The CDR3 DNA reads as TGTGCCAGCTGCTTAACCCGGTCTAACACTGAAGCTTTCTTT. Translating gives CASCLTRSNTEAFF.

In this sample, this clone turned up once. The chain carries TRBV6-5 and TRBJ1-4; 8 bases are a match to TRBD1. Germline V gene lookup returns CDR1 MNHEY and CDR2 SVGAGI. The CDR3 extends over 13 amino acids. After removal of 5 bases from V and 7 bases from J, the junction contained 3 bases not matched to a gene. This CDR3 is CASSGQGSEKLFF. In DNA, the CDR3 is TGTGCCAGCAGTGGACAGGGTAGTGAAAAACTGTTTTTT.

The J gene is TRBJ2-2, the V gene TRBV15; D is unresolved. Germline V gene sequence: CDR1 LNHNV, CDR2 YYDKDF (reference sequence). This CDR3 is built from 16 residues. V lost 1 base to trimming and J lost 6 bases, with 15 bases between them. The CDR3 protein is CATSRVGSRYSGELFF. The CDR3 DNA sequence: TGTGCCACCAGCAGAGTGGGTTCGCGGTACTCCGGGGAGCTGTTTTTT.

The chain is built from TRBV15 and TRBJ2-3, with 7 nucleotides matching TRBD1. The CDR3 runs 18 residues. Germline trimming cut 0 bases from V and 2 bases from J; bases unmatched to any gene: 11. The germline V gene encodes CDR1 LNHNV and CDR2 YYDKDF (reference sequence). In DNA form, the CDR3 reads TGTGCCACCAGCAGAGACCGGAAACAGGGGACCTACACAGATACGCAGTATTTT. Translating gives CATSRDRKQGTYTDTQYF.

The chain couples TRBV6-6 to TRBJ1-1; no clear D gene. This CDR3 comprises 12 residues. Germline V gene sequence: CDR1 MNHNY, CDR2 SVGAGI (reference sequence). V lost 5 bases and J 0 bases, leaving 4 bases between the germline ends. The DNA of the CDR3 is TGTGCCAGCAGTCGGTTGAACACTGAAGCTTTCTTT. Translated, it gives CASSRLNTEAFF.

The gene calls are TRBV19 and TRBJ2-5; 8 bases are a match to TRBD2. Unmatched junction bases numbered 12, after V lost 8 bases and J lost 4 bases. This CDR3 region has 15 residues. CDR1 is LNHDA and CDR2 is SQIVND in the germline V gene (reference sequence). CDR3: CASGITGLGTETQYF. CDR3 bases: TGTGCCAGTGGAATAACGGGACTAGGAACAGAGACCCAGTACTTC.

V usage is TRBV5-5 and J usage is TRBJ1-1; D is perhaps TRBD1 (5 bases). The CDR3 extends over 16 amino acids. The ends were cut back, 7 bases at V and 4 bases at J, with 23 bases in the middle. The germline V gene has CDR1 SGHKS and CDR2 YYEKEE (reference sequence). CDR3: CASPRRLGVAPTEAFF. As DNA, the CDR3 is TGTGCCAGCCCCCGCAGGTTAGGGGTCGCCCCCACTGAAGCTTTCTTT. The full variable domain, completed using reference TRBV5-5 and TRBJ1-1, is DAGVTQSPTHLIKTRGQQVTLRCSPISGHKSVSWYQQVLGQGPQFIFQYYEKEERGRGNFPDRFSARQFPNYSSELNVNALLLGDSALYLCASPRRLGVAPTEAFFGQGTRLTVV.

The V gene is TRBV4-2, the J gene TRBJ2-3, with TRBD2 matching 9 bases. The germline CDR1 and CDR2 sequences are LGHNA and YNFKEQ. Trimming cost V 1 base and J 0 bases; bases outside gene matches: 14. The CDR3 contains 20 residues. The CDR3 spells CASSQGQGRGGPLSTDTQYF. The CDR3 DNA reads TGTGCCAGCAGCCAAGGGCAGGGGCGGGGGGGACCCCTAAGCACAGATACGCAGTATTTT.

This chain connects TRBV5-4 to TRBJ1-2, with D maybe TRBD1 (5 bases). The CDR3 consists of 13 residues. Between the trimmed V and J ends, which lost 2 bases and 7 bases, there was a span of 12 bases. Per the germline V gene, CDR1 is SGHNT and CDR2 is YYREEE (reference sequence). The CDR3 DNA is TGTGCCAGCAGCTTTCCGGGGGAACTTGGCTACACCTTC. Protein sequence: CASSFPGELGYTF. The variable domain in full, completed from reference TRBV5-4 and TRBJ1-2, reads ETGVTQSPTHLIKTRGQQVTLRCSSQSGHNTVSWYQQALGQGPQFIFQYYREEENGRGNFPPRFSGLQFPNYSSELNVNALELDDSALYLCASSFPGELGYTFGSGTRLTVV.